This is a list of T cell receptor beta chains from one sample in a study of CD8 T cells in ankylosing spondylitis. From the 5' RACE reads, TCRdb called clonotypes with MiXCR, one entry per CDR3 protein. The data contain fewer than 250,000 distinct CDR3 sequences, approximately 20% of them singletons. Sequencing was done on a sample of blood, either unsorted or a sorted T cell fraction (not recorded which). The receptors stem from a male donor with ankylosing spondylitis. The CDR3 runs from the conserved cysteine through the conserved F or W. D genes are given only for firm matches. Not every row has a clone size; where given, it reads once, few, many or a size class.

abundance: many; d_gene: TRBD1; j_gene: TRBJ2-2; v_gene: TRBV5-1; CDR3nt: TGCGCCAGCAGCTTAGGGACAGTGAACACCGGGGAGCTGTTTTTT; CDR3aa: CASSLGTVNTGELFF
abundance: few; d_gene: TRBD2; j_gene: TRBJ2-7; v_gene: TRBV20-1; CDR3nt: TGCAGTGCTAGGGACGCTTTAGCGGGTATGCTTCGCGAGCAGTACTTC; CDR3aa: CSARDALAGMLREQYF
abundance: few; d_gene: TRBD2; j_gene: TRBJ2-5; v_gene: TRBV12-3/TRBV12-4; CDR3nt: TGTGCCAGCAGTTTATCCCTAGCGGCAGAGACCCAGTACTTC; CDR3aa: CASSLSLAAETQYF
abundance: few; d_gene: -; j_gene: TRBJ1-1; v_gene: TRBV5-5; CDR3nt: TGTGCCAGCAGCCCGGCGGACACTGAAGCTTTCTTT; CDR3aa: CASSPADTEAFF
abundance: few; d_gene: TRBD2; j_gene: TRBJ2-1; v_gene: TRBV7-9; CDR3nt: TGTGCCAGCAGCTTTTTTTCCCCAGCGGGAGATTACAATGAGCAGTTCTTC; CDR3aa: CASSFFSPAGDYNEQFF
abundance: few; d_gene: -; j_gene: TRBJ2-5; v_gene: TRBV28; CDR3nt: TGTGCCAGCCGAAGGGTCCAGACGAAACAAGAGACCCAGTACTTC; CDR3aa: CASRRVQTKQETQYF
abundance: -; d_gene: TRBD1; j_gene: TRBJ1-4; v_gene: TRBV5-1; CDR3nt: TGCGCCAGCAGCATATGGGACAGTACAAATGAAAAACTGTTTTTT; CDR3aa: CASSIWDSTNEKLFF
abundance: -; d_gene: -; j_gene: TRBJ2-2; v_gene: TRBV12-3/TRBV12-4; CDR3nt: TGTGCCAGCACCCCCGTAGGGGGGGGAACCGGGGAGCTGTTTTTT; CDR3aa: CASTPVGGGTGELFF
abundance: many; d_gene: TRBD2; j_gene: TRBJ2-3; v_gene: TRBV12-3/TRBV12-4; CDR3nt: TGTGCCAGCAGTCCTAGCGGGAGAACAGATACGCAGTATTTT; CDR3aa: CASSPSGRTDTQYF
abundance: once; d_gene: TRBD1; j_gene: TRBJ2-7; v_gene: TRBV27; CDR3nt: TGTGCCAGCAGACCGTACAGGGGGGAGCAGTACTTC; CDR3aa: CASRPYRGEQYF
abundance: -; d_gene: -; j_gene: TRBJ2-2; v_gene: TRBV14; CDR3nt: TGTGCCAGCAGCCTTGCAACAGCGGTCCCAGGGGAGCTGTTTTTT; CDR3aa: CASSLATAVPGELFF
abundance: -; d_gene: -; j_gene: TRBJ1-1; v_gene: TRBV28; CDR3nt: TGTGCCAGCAGTCGGGGGTTGGGGGCCTACAACACTGAAGCTTTCTTT; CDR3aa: CASSRGLGAYNTEAFF
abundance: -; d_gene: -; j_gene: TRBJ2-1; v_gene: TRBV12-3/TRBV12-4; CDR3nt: TGTGCCAGCAGTTTTTTTCTGGCCTACAATGAGCAGTTCTTC; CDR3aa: CASSFFLAYNEQFF
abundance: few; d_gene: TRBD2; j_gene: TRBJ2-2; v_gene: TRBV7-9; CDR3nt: TGTGCCAGCAGCTCAGCGGGAGGGCCGAGCACCGGGGAGCTGTTTTTT; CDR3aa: CASSSAGGPSTGELFF
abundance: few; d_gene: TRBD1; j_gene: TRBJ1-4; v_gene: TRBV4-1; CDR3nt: TGCGCCAGCAGCCGTACAGGGGGCGGCACTAATGAAAAACTGTTTTTT; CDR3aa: CASSRTGGGTNEKLFF
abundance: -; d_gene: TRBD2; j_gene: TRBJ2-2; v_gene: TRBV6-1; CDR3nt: TGTGCCGTCCGGGCAGCGGGAGACACCGGGGAGCTGTTTTTT; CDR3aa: CAVRAAGDTGELFF
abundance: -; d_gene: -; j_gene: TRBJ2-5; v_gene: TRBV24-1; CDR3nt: TGTGCCACCAGTGATTTCCGGGCCGGGGACAGGGGTGCTAGCGGGGACCAAGAGACCCAGTACTTC; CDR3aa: CATSDFRAGDRGASGDQETQYF
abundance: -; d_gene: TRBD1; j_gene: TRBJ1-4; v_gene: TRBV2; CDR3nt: TGTGCCAGCAGCGGGACAGATTCCGAAAAACTGTTTTTT; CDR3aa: CASSGTDSEKLFF
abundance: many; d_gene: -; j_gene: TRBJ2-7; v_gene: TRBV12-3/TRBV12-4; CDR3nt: TGTGCCAGCACCCTGGGCGAGTCCTACGAGCAGTACTTC; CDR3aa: CASTLGESYEQYF
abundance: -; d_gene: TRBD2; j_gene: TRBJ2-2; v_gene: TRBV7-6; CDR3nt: TGTGCCAGCAGCTTAGGTCGCAGTAGCGGGGAATTCACCGGGGAGCTGTTTTTT; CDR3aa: CASSLGRSSGEFTGELFF
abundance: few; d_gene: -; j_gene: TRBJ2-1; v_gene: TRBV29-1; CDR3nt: TGCAGCGTTGAAGGACGGGGGCTATACAATGAGCAGTTCTTC; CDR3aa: CSVEGRGLYNEQFF
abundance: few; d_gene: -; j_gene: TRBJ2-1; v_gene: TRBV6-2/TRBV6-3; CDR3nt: TGTGCCAGCAACCCAGGGGCGGTCTACAATGAGCAGTTCTTC; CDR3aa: CASNPGAVYNEQFF
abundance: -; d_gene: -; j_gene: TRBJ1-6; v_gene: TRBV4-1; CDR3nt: TGCGCCAGCAGCCAAGAGCCGGGAGTCCTAAATTCACCCCTCCACTTT; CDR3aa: CASSQEPGVLNSPLHF
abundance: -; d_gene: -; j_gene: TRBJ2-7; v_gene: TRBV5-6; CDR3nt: TGTGCCAGCAGCTTCGGACATAGCTCCTACGAGCAGTACTTC; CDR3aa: CASSFGHSSYEQYF
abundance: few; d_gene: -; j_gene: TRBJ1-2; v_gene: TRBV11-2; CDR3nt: TGTGCCAGCAGCGCATTGGGAACTCCCGGGGACTATGGCTACACCTTC; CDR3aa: CASSALGTPGDYGYTF
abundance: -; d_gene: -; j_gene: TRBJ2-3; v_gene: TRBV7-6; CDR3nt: TGTGCCAGCAGCTTGTACGGGGGCGGGGGCACAGATACGCAGTATTTT; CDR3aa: CASSLYGGGGTDTQYF
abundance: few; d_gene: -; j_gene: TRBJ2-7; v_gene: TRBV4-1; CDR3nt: TGCGCCAGCAGCCAAGTAGGGCAGGGCTCCTACGAGCAGTACTTC; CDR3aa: CASSQVGQGSYEQYF
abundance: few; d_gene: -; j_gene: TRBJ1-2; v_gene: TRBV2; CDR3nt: TGTGCCAGCAGTGACCACTATGGCTACACCTTC; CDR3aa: CASSDHYGYTF
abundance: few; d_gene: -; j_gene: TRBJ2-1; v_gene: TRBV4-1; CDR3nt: TGCGCCAGCAGCCAAGAGGCAGGAGACAATGAGCAGTTCTTC; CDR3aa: CASSQEAGDNEQFF
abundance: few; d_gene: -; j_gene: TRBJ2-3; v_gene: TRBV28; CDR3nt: TGTGCCAGTCATCGAAGTGTATTGGGGTTCACAGATACGCAGTATTTT; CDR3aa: CASHRSVLGFTDTQYF
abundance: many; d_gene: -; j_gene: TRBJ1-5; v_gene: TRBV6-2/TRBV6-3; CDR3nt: TGTGCCAGCAGTTTCGGGCTTAATCAGCCCCAGCATTTT; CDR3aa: CASSFGLNQPQHF
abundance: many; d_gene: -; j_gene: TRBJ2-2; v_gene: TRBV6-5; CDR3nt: TGTGCCAGCAGTTACAGGGAGGCAGGAACCGGGGAGCTGTTTTTT; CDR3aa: CASSYREAGTGELFF
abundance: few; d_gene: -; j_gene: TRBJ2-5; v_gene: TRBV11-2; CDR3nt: TGTGCCAGCAGCGTACCACTAGTTACTGTAGGGACCCAGTACTTC; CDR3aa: CASSVPLVTVGTQYF
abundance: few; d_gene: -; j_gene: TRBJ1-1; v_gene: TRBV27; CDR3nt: TGTGCCAGCAGTACCATGGGACACACTGAAGCTTTCTTT; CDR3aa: CASSTMGHTEAFF
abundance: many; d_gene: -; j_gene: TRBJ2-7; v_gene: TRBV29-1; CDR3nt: TGCAGCGTGGCAGACAACTACGAGCAGTACTTC; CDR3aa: CSVADNYEQYF
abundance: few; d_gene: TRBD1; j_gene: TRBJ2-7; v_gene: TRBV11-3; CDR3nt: TGTGCCAGCAGCGAGACAGGGGGTTGGTACGAGCAGTACTTC; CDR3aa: CASSETGGWYEQYF
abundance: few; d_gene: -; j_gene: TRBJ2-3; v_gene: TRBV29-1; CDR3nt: TGCAGCGTTGCGGGGGACAGTTCAACGAGCACAGATACGCAGTATTTT; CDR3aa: CSVAGDSSTSTDTQYF
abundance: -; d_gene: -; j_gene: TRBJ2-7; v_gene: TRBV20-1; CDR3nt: TGCAGTGGTAGACCAACTGGGTCCTACGAGCAGTACTTC; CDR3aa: CSGRPTGSYEQYF
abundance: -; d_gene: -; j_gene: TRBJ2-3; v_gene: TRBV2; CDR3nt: TGTGCCAGCAGTGATTGGGATACGCAGTATTTT; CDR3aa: CASSDWDTQYF
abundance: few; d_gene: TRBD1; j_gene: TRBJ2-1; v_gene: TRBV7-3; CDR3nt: TGTGCCAGCAGCCCAGAGACAGGGTTGAATGAGCAGTTCTTC; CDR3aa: CASSPETGLNEQFF
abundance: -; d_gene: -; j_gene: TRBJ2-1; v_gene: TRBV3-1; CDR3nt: TGTGCCAGCAGCCAAGCGGGTTACAATGAGCAGTTCTTC; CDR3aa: CASSQAGYNEQFF
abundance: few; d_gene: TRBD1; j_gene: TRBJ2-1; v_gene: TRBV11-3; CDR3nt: TGTGCCAGCTCGGGACAGGGGAACAATGAGCAGTTCTTC; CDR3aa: CASSGQGNNEQFF
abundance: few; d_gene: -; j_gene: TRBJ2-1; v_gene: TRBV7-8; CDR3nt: TGTGCCAGCAGCTTAGCTCATGCCAATGAGCAGTTCTTC; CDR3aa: CASSLAHANEQFF
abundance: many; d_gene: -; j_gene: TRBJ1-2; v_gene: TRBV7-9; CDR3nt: TGTGCCAGCAGCGACCGGACAGATCCGAATGGCTACACCTTC; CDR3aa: CASSDRTDPNGYTF